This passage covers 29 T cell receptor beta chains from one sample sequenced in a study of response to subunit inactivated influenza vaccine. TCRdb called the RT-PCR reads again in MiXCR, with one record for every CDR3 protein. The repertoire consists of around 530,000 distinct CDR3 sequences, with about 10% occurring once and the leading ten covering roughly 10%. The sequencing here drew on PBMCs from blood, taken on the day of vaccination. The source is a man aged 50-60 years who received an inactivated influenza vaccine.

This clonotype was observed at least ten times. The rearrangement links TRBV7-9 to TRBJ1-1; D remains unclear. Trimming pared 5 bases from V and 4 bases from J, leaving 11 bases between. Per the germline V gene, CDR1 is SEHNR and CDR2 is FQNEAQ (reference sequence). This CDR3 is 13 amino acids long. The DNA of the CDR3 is TGTGCCAGCAGCCCGTACGGTGGCACTGAAGCTTTCTTT. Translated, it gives CASSPYGGTEAFF.

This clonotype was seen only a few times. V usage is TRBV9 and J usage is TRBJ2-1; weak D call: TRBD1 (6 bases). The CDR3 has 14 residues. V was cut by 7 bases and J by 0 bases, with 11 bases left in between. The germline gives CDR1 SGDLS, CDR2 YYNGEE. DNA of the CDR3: TGTGCCAGCTCGGACAGCTCCTCCTACAATGAGCAGTTCTTC. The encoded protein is CASSDSSSYNEQFF.

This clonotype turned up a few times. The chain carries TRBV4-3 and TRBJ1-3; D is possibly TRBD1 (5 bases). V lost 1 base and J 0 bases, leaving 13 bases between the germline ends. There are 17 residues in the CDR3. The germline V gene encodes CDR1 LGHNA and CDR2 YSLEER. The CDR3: CASSQGTGTASGNTIYF. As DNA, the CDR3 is TGCGCCAGCAGCCAAGGAACCGGGACGGCCTCTGGAAACACCATATATTTT.

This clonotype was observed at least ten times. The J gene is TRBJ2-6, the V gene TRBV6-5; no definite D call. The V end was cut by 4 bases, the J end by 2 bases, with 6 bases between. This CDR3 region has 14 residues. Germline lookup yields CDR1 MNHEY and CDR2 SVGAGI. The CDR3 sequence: CASSSYAGANVLTF. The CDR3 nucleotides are TGTGCCAGCAGTTCATACGCTGGGGCCAACGTCCTGACTTTC.

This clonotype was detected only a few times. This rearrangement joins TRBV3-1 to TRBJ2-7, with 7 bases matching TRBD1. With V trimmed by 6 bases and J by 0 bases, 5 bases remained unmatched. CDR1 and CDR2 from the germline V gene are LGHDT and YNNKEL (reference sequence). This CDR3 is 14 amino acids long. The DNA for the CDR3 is TGTGCCAGCAGACCGGGACAGAGCTCCTACGAGCAGTACTTC. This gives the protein CASRPGQSSYEQYF.

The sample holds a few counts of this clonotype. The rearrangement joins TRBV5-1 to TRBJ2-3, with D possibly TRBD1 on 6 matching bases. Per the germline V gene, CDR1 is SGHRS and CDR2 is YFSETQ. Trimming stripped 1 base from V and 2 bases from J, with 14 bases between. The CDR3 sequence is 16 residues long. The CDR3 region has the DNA TGCGCCAGCAGCTTGACAGGGAGACATTCCACAGATACGCAGTATTTT. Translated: CASSLTGRHSTDTQYF.

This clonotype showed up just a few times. CDR3 DNA: TGTGCCAGCAGCCAAGTCGGGGGGAGCAACGAGCAGTACTTC. Residues: CASSQVGGSNEQYF. The chain uses TRBV4-2 and TRBJ2-7; 7 bases line up with TRBD2. V trimming: 1 base; J trimming: 5 bases; junction bases outside the gene matches: 5. The CDR3 extends over 14 amino acids. Germline CDR1 LGHNA, CDR2 YNFKEQ.

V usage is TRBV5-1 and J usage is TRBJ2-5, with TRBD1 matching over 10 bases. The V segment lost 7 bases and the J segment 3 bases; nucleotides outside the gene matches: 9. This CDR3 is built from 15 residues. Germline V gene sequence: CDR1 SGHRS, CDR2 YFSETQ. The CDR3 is CASSIGQGGKETQYF. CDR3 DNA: TGCGCCAGCTCCATAGGACAGGGGGGTAAAGAGACCCAGTACTTC.

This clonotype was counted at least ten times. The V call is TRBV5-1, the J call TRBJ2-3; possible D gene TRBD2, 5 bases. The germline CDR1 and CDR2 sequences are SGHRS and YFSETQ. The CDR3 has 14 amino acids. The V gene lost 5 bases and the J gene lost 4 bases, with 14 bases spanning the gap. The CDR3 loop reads CASRTTSGSDTQYF. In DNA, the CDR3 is TGCGCCAGCAGGACTACTTCGGGCTCAGATACGCAGTATTTT.

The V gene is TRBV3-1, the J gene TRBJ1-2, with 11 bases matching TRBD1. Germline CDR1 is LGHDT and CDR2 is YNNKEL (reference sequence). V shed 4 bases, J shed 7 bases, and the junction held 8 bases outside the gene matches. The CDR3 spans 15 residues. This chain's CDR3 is CASSPTGQGASGYTF. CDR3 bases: TGTGCCAGCAGCCCGACTGGACAGGGGGCTTCTGGCTACACCTTC.

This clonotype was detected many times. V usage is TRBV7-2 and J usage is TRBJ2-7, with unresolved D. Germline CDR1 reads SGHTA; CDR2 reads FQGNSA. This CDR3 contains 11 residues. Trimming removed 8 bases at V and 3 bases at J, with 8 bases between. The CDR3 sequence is CASGTHYEQYF. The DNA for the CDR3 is TGTGCCAGCGGAACCCACTACGAGCAGTACTTC.

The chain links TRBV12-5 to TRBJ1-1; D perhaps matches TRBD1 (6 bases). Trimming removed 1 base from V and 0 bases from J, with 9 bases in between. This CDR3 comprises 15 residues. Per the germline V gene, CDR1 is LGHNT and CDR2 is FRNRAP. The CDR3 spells CASGLEGGLNTEAFF. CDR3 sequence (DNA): TGTGCTAGTGGTTTGGAGGGGGGACTGAACACTGAAGCTTTCTTT.

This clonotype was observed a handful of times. For the CDR3, the DNA is TGTGCCAGCAGCCTGTGGACGGAGGGGTTAAAGACCCAGTACTTC. Its protein is CASSLWTEGLKTQYF. J is TRBJ2-5 and V is TRBV7-9; tentatively, D is TRBD2 (6 bases). The CDR3 is 15 amino acids. Germline V gives CDR1 SEHNR, CDR2 FQNEAQ (reference sequence). V shed 5 bases and J shed 6 bases, with 19 bases lying between them.

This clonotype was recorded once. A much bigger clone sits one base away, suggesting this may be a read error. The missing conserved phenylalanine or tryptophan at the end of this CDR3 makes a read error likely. This chain's CDR3 is CASRSGTSGRNEQFL. Here the CDR3 DNA reads TGTGCCAGCAGAAGTGGGACTAGCGGGAGGAATGAGCAGTTCCTC. J is TRBJ2-1 and V is TRBV12-3 or TRBV12-4, with 15 bases fitting TRBD2. This CDR3 comprises 15 residues. J lost 7 bases, V lost 6 bases, and 4 bases had no gene match.

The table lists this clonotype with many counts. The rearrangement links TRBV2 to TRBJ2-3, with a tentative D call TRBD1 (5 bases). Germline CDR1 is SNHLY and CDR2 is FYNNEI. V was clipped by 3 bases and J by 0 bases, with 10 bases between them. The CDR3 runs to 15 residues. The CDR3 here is CASSEGPVSTDTQYF. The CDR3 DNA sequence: TGTGCCAGCAGTGAGGGGCCAGTCAGCACAGATACGCAGTATTTT.

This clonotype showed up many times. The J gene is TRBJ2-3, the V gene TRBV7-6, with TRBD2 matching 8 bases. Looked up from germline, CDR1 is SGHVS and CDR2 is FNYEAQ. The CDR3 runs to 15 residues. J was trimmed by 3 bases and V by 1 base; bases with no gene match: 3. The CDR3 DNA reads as TGTGCCAGCAGCTTAGACGGGAGGGGGACAGATACGCAGTATTTT. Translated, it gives CASSLDGRGTDTQYF.

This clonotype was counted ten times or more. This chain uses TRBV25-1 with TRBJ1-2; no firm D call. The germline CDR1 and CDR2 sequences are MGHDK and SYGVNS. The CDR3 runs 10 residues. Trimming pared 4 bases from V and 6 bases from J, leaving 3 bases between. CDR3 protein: CASSGDGYTF. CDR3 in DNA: TGTGCCAGCAGTGGGGATGGCTACACCTTC.

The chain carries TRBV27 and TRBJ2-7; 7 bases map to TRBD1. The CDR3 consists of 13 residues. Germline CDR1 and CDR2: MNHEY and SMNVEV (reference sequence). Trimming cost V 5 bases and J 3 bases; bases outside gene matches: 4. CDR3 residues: CASSKTGNYEQYF. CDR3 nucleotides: TGTGCCAGCAGTAAGACAGGGAACTACGAGCAGTACTTC.

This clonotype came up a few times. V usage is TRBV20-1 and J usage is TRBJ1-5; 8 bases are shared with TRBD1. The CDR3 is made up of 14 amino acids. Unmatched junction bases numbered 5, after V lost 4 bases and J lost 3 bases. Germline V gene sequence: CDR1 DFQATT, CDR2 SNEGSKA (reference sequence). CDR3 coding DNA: TGCAGTGCTATCAGGGACAGGTTCAATCAGCCCCAGCATTTT. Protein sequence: CSAIRDRFNQPQHF.

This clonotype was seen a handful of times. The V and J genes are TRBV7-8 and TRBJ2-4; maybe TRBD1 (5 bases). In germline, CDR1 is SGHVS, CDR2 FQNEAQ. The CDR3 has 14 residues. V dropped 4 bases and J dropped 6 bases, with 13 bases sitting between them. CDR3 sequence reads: CASSYSGYRNIQYF. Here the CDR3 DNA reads TGTGCCAGCAGCTATTCAGGGTATAGAAACATTCAGTACTTC. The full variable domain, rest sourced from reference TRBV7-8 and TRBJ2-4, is GAGVSQSPRYKVAKRGQDVALRCDPISGHVSLFWYQQALGQGPEFLTYFQNEAQLDKSGLPSDRFFAERPEGSVSTLKIQRTQQEDSAVYLCASSYSGYRNIQYFGAGTRLSVL.

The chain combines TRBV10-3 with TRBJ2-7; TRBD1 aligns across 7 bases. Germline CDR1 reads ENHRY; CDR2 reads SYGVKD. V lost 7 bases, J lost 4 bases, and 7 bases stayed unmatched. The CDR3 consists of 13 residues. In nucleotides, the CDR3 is TGTGCCATCAAACAGGGGCGTCTGTACGAGCAGTACTTC. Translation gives CAIKQGRLYEQYF.

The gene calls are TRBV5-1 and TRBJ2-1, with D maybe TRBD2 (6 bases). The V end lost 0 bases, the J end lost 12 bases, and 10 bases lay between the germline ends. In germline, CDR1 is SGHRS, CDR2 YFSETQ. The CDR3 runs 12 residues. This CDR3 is CASSLGRERQFF. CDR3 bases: TGCGCCAGCAGCTTGGGGAGGGAACGGCAGTTCTTC.

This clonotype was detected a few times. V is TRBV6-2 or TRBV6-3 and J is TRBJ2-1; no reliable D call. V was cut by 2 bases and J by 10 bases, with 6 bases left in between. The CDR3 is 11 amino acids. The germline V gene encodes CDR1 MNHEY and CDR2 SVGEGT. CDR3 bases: TGTGCCAGCAGTTACGTCCGGGAGCAGTTCTTC. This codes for CASSYVREQFF.

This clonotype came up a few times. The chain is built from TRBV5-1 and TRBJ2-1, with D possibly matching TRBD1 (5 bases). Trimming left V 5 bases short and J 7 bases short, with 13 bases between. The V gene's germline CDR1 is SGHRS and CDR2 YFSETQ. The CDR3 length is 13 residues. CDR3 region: CASRIGRGNEQFF. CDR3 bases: TGCGCCAGCAGAATTGGTAGGGGTAATGAGCAGTTCTTC.

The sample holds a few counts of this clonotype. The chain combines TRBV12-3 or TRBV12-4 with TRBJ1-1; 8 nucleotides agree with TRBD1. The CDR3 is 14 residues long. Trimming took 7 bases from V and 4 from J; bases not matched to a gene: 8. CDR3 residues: CASTTGGRFTEAFF. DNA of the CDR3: TGTGCCAGCACTACAGGGGGAAGGTTCACTGAAGCTTTCTTT.

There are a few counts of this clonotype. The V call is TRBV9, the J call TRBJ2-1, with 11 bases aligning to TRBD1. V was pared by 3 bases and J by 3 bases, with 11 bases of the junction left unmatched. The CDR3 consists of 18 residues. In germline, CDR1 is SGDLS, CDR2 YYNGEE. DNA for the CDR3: TGTGCCAGCAGCGGGGGGACAGGGGGGAACCCCTACTACAATGAGCAGTTCTTC. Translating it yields CASSGGTGGNPYYNEQFF.

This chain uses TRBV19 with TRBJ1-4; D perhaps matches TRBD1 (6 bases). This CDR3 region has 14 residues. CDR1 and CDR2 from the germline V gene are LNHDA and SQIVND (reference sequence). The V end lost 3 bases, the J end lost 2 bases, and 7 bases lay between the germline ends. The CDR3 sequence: CASSIGQTNEKLFF. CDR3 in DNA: TGTGCCAGTAGTATCGGACAGACTAATGAAAAACTGTTTTTT.

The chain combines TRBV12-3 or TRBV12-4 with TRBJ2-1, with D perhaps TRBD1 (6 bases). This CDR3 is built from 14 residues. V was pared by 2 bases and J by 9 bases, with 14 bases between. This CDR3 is CASSLTGQGIEQFF. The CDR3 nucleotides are TGTGCCAGCAGTTTAACGGGACAAGGTATTGAGCAGTTCTTC.

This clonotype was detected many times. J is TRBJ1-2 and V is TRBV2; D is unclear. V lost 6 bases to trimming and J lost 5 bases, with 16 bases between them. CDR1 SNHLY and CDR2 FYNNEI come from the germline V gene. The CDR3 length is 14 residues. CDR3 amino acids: CASRPDNGIYGYTF. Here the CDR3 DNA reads TGTGCCAGCAGACCCGACAATGGAATTTATGGCTACACCTTC.